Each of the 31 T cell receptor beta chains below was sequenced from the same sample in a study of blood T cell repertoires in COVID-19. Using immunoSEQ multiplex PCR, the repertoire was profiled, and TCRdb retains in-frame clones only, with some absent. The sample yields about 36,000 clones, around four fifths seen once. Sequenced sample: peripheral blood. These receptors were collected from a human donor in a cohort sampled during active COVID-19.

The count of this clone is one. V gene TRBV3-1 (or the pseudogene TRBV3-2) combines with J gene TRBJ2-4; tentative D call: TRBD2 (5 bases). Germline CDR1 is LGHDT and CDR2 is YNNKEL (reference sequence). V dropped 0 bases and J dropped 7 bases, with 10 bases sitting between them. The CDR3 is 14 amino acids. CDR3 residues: CASSQDSSWNIQYF. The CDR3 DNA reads TGTGCCAGCAGCCAAGACTCTAGCTGGAACATTCAGTACTTC.

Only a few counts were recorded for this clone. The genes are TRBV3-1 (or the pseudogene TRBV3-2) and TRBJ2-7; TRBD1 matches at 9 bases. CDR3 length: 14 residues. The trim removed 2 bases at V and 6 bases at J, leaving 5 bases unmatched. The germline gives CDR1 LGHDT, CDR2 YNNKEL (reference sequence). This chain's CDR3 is CASSQLDRGGEQYF. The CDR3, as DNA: TGTGCCAGCAGCCAACTGGACAGGGGAGGCGAGCAGTACTTC.

Written as DNA, the CDR3 is TGTGCCAGCAGTTCTAGACCCGACAGAGGCTACACCTTC. Encoded protein: CASSSRPDRGYTF. The rearrangement links TRBV12-3 or TRBV12-4 to TRBJ1-2; tentatively, D is TRBD1 (5 bases). This CDR3 has 13 residues. The V and J ends lost 4 bases and 8 bases respectively, with 14 bases between them.

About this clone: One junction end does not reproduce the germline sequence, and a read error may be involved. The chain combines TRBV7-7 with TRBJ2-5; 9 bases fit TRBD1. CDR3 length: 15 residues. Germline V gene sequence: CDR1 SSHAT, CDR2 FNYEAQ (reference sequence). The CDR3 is CASSPSGGQGGTQYF. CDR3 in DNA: TGTGCTAGCAGCCCCTCGGGGGGACAGGGTGGGACCCAGTACTTC. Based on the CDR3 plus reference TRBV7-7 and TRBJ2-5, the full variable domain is GAGVSQSPRYKVTKRGQDVTLRCDPISSHATLYWYQQALGQGPEFLTYFNYEAQPDKSGLPSDRFSAERPEGSISTLTIQRTEQRDSAMYRCASSPSGGQGGTQYFGPGTRLLVL.

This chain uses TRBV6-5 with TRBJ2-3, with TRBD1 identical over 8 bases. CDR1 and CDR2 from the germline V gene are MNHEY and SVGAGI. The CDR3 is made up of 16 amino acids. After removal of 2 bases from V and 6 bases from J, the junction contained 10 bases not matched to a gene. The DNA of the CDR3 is TGTGCCAGCAGTTACGTCCGGACAGGGCGGGCGGATACGCAGTATTTT. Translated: CASSYVRTGRADTQYF.

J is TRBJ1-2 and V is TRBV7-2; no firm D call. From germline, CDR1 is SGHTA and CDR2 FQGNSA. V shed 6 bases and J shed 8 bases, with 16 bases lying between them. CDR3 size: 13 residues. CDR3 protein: CASRRTASGGYTF. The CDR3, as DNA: TGTGCCAGCAGGAGGACTGCTTCTGGGGGCTACACCTTC.

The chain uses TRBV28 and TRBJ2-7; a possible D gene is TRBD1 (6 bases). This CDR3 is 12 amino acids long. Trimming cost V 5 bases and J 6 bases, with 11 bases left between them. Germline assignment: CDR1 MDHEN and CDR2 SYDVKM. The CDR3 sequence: CASSLTGFEQYF. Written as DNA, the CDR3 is TGTGCCAGCAGTCTCACAGGGTTCGAGCAGTACTTC.

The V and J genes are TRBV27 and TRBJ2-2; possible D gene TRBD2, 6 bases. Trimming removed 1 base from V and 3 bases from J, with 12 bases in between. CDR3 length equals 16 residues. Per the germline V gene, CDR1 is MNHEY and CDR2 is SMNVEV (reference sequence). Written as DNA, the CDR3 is TGTGCCAGCAGTTTATTCGCAGGGACTTACACCGGGGAGCTGTTTTTT. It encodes CASSLFAGTYTGELFF.

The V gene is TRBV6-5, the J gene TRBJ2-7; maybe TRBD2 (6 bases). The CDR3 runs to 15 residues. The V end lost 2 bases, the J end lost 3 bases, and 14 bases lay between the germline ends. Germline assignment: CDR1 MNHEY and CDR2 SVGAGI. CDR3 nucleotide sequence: TGTGCCAGCAGTTACCAGTTGGGACTGAACTACGAGCAGTACTTC. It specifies CASSYQLGLNYEQYF.

The CDR3 sequence is CASSLQGTYNEQFF. The CDR3 bases are TGTGCCAGCAGCTTACAGGGTACCTACAATGAGCAGTTCTTC. This chain joins TRBV7-3 and TRBJ2-1; a possible D gene is TRBD1 (5 bases). This CDR3 is built from 14 residues. CDR1 is SGHTA and CDR2 is FQGTGA in the germline V gene. V shed 2 bases and J shed 2 bases, with 7 bases lying between them.

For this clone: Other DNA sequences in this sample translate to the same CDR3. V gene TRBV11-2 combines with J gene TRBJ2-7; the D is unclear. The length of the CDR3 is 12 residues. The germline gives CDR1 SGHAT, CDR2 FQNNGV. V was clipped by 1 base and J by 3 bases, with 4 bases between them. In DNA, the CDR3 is TGTGCCAGCAGCTTAGTGCGCTACGAGCAGTACTTC. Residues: CASSLVRYEQYF.

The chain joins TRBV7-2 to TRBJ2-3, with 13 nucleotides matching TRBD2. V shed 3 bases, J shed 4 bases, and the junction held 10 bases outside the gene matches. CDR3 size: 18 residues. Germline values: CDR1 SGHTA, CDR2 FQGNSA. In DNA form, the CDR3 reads TGTGCCAGCAGCTTGACGAGACGACTAGCGGGGGGCCCAGATACGCAGTATTTT. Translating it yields CASSLTRRLAGGPDTQYF. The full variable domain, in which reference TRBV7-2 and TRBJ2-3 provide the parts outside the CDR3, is GAGVSQSPSNKVTEKGKDVELRCDPISGHTALYWYRQSLGQGLEFLIYFQGNSAPDKSGLPSDRFSAERTGGSVSTLTIQRTQQEDSAVYLCASSLTRRLAGGPDTQYFGPGTRLTVL.

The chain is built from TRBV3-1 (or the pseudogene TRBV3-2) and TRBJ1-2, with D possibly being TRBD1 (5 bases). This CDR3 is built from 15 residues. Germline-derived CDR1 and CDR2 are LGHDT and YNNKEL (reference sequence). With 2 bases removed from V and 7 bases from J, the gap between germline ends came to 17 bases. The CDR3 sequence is CASSQSGGQGGGYTF. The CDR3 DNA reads TGTGCCAGCAGCCAATCAGGTGGCCAGGGCGGTGGCTACACCTTC.

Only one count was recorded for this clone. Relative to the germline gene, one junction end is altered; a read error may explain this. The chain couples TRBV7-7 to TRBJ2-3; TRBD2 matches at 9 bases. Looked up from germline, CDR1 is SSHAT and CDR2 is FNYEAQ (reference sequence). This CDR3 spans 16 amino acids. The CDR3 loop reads CASSIGGGASADTQYF. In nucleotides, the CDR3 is TGTGCTAGCAGCATCGGCGGGGGGGCCAGTGCAGATACGCAGTATTTT.

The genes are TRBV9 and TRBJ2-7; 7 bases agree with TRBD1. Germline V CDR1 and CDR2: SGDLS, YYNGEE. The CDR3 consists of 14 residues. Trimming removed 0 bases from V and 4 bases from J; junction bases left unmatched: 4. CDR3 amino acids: CASSVAGTDYEQYF. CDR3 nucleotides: TGTGCCAGCAGCGTAGCTGGGACAGATTACGAGCAGTACTTC.

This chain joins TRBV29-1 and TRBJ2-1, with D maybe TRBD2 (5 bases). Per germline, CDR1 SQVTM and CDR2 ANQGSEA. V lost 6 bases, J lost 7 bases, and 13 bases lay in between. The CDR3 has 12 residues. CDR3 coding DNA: TGCAGCGTAACCGGAGGCGGAAATGAGCAGTTCTTC. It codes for CSVTGGGNEQFF.

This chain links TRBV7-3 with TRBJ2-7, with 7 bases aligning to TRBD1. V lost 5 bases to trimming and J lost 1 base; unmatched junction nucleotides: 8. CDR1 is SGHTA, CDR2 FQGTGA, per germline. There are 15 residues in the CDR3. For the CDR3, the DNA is TGTGCCAGCAGCCCAGGGGGTGACTCGTCCTACGAGCAGTACTTC. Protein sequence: CASSPGGDSSYEQYF.

The CDR3 spells CASSLIVAVNTGELFF. Here the CDR3 DNA reads TGTGCCAGCAGCTTAATCGTAGCGGTAAACACCGGGGAGCTGTTTTTT. This chain uses TRBV11-2 with TRBJ2-2; the D gene is possibly TRBD2 (6 bases). The germline CDR1 and CDR2 sequences are SGHAT and FQNNGV. This CDR3 is built from 16 residues. V was trimmed by 2 bases and J by 2 bases, leaving 12 bases between them.

The CDR3: CASSSTGYEQYF. CDR3 coding DNA: TGTGCCAGCAGTTCCACAGGGTACGAGCAGTACTTC. This rearrangement joins TRBV11-2 to TRBJ2-7; D is possibly TRBD1 (6 bases). Germline values: CDR1 SGHAT, CDR2 FQNNGV. With 6 bases removed from V and 4 bases from J, the gap between germline ends came to 10 bases. The CDR3 runs 12 residues.

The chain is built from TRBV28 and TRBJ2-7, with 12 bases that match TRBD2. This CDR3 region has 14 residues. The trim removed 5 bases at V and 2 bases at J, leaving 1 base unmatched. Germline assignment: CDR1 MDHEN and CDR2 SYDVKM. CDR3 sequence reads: CASSPSGGAYEQYF. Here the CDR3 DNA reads TGTGCCAGCAGTCCTAGCGGGGGGGCCTACGAGCAGTACTTC.

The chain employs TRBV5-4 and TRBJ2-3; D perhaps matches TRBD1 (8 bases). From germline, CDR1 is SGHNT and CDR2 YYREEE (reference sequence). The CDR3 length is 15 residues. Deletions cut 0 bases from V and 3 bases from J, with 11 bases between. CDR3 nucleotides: TGTGCCAGCAGCTTGGAACAGGGGGGGACAGATACGCAGTATTTT. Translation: CASSLEQGGTDTQYF.

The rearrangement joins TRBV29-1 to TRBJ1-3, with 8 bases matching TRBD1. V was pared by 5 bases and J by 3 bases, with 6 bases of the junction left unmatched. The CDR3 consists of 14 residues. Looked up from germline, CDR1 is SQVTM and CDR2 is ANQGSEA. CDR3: CSVFDRGNGNTIYF. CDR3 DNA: TGCAGCGTTTTCGACAGGGGAAATGGAAACACCATATATTTT.

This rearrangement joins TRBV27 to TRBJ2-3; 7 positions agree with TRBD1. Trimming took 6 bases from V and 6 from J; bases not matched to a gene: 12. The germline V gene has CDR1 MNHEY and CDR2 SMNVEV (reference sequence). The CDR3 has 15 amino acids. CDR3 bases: TGTGCCAGCAGAGGGAGTTGGACAGGACTCGATACGCAGTATTTT. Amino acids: CASRGSWTGLDTQYF.

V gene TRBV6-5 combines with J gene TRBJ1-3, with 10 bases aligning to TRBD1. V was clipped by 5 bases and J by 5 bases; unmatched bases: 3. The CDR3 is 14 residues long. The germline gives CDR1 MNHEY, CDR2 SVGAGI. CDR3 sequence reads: CASSQGQGRNTIYF. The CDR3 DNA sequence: TGTGCCAGCAGTCAGGGACAGGGGCGAAACACCATATATTTT.

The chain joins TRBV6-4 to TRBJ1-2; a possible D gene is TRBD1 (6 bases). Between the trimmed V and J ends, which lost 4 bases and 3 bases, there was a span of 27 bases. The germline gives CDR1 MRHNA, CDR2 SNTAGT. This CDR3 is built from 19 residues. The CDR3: CASSGAPGGARGGHYGYTF. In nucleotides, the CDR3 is TGTGCCAGCAGTGGGGCCCCGGGGGGGGCGCGGGGAGGGCACTATGGCTACACCTTC.

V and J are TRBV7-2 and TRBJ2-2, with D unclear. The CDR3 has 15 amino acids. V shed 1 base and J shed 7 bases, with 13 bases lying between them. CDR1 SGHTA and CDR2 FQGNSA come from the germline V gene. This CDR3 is CASSLVTVAYGELFF. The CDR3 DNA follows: TGTGCCAGCAGCTTAGTAACAGTCGCGTACGGGGAGCTGTTTTTT.

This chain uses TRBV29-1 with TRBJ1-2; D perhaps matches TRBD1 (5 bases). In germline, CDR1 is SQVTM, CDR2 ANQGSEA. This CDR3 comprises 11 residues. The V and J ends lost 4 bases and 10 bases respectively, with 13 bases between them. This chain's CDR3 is CSVGQGALYTF. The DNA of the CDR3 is TGCAGCGTTGGGCAGGGTGCCCTCTACACCTTC.

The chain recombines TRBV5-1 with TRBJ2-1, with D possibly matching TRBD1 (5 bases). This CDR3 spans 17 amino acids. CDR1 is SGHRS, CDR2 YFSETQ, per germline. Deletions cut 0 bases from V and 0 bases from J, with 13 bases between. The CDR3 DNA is TGCGCCAGCAGCTTGGAACAGGCCCGAAGCTCCTACAATGAGCAGTTCTTC. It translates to CASSLEQARSSYNEQFF.

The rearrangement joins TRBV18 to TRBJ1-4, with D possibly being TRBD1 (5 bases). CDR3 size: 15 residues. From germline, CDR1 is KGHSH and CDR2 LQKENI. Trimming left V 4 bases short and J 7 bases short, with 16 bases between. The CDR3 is CASSRSQAEGEKLFF. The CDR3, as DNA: TGTGCCAGCTCACGGTCACAGGCCGAAGGTGAAAAACTGTTTTTT.

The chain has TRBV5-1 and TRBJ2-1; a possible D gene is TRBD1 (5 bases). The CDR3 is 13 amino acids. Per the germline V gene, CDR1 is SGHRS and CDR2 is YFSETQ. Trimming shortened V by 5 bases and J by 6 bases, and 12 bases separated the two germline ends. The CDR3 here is CASRRGPGNEQFF. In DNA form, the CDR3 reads TGCGCCAGCAGAAGGGGCCCGGGCAATGAGCAGTTCTTC.

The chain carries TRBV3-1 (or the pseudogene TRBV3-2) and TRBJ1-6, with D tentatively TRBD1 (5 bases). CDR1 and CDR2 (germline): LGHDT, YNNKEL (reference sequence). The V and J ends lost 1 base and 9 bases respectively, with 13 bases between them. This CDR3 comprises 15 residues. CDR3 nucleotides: TGTGCCAGCAGCCAAGGTGCGACAGTCGGTTCACCCCTCCACTTT. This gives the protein CASSQGATVGSPLHF.